This T cell receptor beta chain emerged from a study of identifying expanded T cells in peripheral blood. The table came from immunoSEQ multiplex PCR; TCRdb's copy has only in-frame clones and leaves some out. Among roughly 92,000 clones listed, more than 75% were seen once. Overall study results and limits: Approximately two-week clone count variance significantly increased as total template count grew. Differentially abundant clones: 1 to 1.5 between replicates, 16.4 at approximately two weeks, approximately 19 at four.

With regard to this clone: What it binds is not known.

The V gene lost 3 bases and the J gene lost 13 bases, with 25 bases spanning the gap. Germline assignment: CDR1 MNHEY and CDR2 SMNVEV (reference sequence). The CDR3 is 17 amino acids. The source of this sequence is a person aged 18 to 70 in good health. The V gene is TRBV27, the J gene TRBJ1-6; tentatively, D is TRBD1 (5 bases). The specimen sequenced was blood. CDR3 residues: CASSFSGVGRASRPLHF. The CDR3 region has the DNA TGTGCCAGCAGTTTCTCGGGGGTAGGGCGCGCGAGTCGTCCCCTCCACTTT.